This T cell receptor (beta chain) comes out of a study of T cell changes during pregnancy in multiple sclerosis. V lost 1 base and J lost 6, with 6 bases in between. CDR1 MDHEN and CDR2 SYDVKM come from the germline V gene. The length of the CDR3 is 13 residues. Profiled with immunoSEQ multiplex PCR; TCRdb holds only in-frame clones, not every one. Of roughly 25,000 clones listed, 86% are singletons. The sequencing used CD8+ T cells from peripheral blood mononuclear cells, collected in the first trimester of pregnancy. This TCR derives from a female donor in good health, enrolled as a control in a pregnancy study. The chain uses TRBV28 and TRBJ2-2; possible D gene TRBD1, 6 bases. This chain's CDR3 is CASSLSGAGELFF. The CDR3 region has the DNA TGTGCCAGCAGTTTATCAGGGGCCGGGGAGCTGTTTTTT.